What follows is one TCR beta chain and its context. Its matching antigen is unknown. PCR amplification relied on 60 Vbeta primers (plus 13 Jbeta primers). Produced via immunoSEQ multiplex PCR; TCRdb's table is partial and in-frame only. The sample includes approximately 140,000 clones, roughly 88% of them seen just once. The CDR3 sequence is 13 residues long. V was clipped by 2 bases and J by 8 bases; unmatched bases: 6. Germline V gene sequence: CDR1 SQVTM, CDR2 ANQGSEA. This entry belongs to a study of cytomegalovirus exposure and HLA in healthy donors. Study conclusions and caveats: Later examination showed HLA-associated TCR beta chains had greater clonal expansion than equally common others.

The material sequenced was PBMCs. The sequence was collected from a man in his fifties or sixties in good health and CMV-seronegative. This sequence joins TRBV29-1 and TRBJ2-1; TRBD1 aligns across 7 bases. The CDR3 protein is CSVERGLVDEQFF. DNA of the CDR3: TGCAGCGTTGAAAGGGGGCTTGTAGATGAGCAGTTCTTC.